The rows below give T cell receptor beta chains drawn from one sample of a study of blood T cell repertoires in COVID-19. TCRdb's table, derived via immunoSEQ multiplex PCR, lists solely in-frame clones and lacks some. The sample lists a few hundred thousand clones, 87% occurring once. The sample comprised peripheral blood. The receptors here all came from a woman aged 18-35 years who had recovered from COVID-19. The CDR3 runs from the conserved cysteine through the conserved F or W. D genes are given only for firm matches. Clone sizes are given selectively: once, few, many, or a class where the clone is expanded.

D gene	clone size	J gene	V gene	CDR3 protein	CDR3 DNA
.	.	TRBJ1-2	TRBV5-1	CASSLGSGGANYGYTF	TGCGCCAGCAGCTTGGGTTCCGGGGGGGCCAACTATGGCTACACCTTC
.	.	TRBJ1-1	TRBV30	CAWSVGVNTEAFF	TGTGCCTGGAGTGTAGGGGTGAACACTGAAGCTTTCTTT
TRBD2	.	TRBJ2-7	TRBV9	CASSERDNGEREQYF	TGTGCCAGCAGCGAGCGGGATAATGGAGAACGCGAGCAGTACTTC
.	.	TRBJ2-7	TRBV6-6	CASSNSNYEQYF	TGTGCCAGCAGTAACTCCAACTACGAGCAGTACTTC
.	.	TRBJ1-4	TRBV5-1	CASSLDRDGEKLFF	TGCGCCAGCAGCTTGGACAGGGACGGGGAAAAACTGTTTTTT
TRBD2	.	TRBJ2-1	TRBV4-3	CASSQRLAGGSYNEQFF	TGCGCCAGCAGCCAACGACTAGCGGGAGGATCCTACAATGAGCAGTTCTTC
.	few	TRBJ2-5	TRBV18	CASSQSREETQYF	TGTGCCAGCTCACAAAGCAGGGAAGAGACCCAGTACTTC
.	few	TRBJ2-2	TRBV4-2	CASSQAAGELFF	TGTGCCAGCAGCCAAGCCGCCGGGGAGCTGTTTTTT
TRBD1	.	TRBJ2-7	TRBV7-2	CASSSGWTGFRYEQYF	TGTGCCAGCAGCTCCGGATGGACAGGGTTTAGGTACGAGCAGTACTTC
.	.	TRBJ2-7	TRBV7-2	CASSLNSGPTARNYEQYF	TGTGCCAGCAGCTTAAACAGCGGGCCGACGGCACGCAACTACGAGCAGTACTTC
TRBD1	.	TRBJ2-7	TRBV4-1	CATSWGQGARYEQYF	TGCGCCACTTCCTGGGGACAGGGGGCGAGGTACGAGCAGTACTTC
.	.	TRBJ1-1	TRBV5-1	CASSLATANTEAFF	TGCGCCAGCAGCTTGGCCACAGCCAACACTGAAGCTTTCTTT
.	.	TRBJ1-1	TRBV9	CASTGGRGEAFF	TGTGCCAGCACGGGGGGGCGCGGTGAAGCTTTCTTT
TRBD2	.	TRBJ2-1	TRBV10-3	CAISESAGGGPHEQFF	TGTGCCATCAGTGAATCAGCGGGAGGGGGACCCCACGAGCAGTTCTTC
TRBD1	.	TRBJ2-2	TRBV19	CASRWDRDTGELFF	TGTGCCAGTAGGTGGGACAGGGACACCGGGGAGCTGTTTTTT
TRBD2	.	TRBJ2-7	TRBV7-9	CASSLSPSGTYEQYF	TGTGCCAGCAGCTTATCGCCTAGCGGGACCTACGAGCAGTACTTC
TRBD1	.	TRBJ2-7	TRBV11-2	CASSLVGTGVYEQYF	TGTGCCAGCAGCTTAGTAGGGACAGGGGTCTACGAGCAGTACTTC
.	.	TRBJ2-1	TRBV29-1	CSVDMAAASSYNEQFF	TGCAGCGTTGACATGGCCGCGGCAAGCTCCTACAATGAGCAGTTCTTC